Below are 2 T cell receptor beta chains sequenced from a single sample in a study of T cells in tuberculosis. The table came from immunoSEQ multiplex PCR; TCRdb's copy has only in-frame clones and leaves some out. The sample lists some 30,000 clones; just under 95% were seen once. The sequenced sample was PBMCs. The source is a donor aged 10-29 years with latent tuberculosis or without tuberculosis infection. Some clones in this sample may be carry-over from other donors' samples.

The V and J genes are TRBV10-1 and TRBJ1-2; a possible D gene is TRBD1 (5 bases). The V end lost 6 bases, the J end lost 2 bases, and 13 bases lay between the germline ends. The length of the CDR3 is 14 residues. CDR1 and CDR2 (germline): WNHNN, SYGVQD (reference sequence). The CDR3 here is CASSHHRRNYGYTF. The CDR3 region has the DNA TGCGCCAGCAGCCACCACAGGCGAAACTATGGCTACACCTTC.

This chain connects TRBV27 to TRBJ2-5, with D possibly TRBD1 on 6 matching bases. This CDR3 spans 13 amino acids. Trimming stripped 2 bases from V and 6 bases from J, with 10 bases between. Germline loops: CDR1 MNHEY, CDR2 SMNVEV (reference sequence). This CDR3 is CASSLVQGQTQYF. CDR3 sequence (DNA): TGTGCCAGCAGTTTAGTACAGGGCCAGACCCAGTACTTC.